This passage covers 31 T cell receptor beta chains from one sample sequenced in a study of T cell responses to AZD1222 COVID-19 vaccine. The data were produced by immunoSEQ multiplex PCR, yet TCRdb's version contains in-frame clones alone and is incomplete. Of about 73,000 clones in the sample, roughly 80% are singletons; the top ten hold 40% to 55%. Sequenced material: peripheral blood, taken 28 days after the second AZD1222 dose. These receptors were obtained from an adult who received the AZD1222 COVID-19 vaccine.

The chain is built from TRBV7-9 and TRBJ2-1; D is ambiguous. The CDR3 consists of 14 residues. Germline values: CDR1 SEHNR, CDR2 FQNEAQ (reference sequence). V lost 1 base, J lost 8 bases, and 12 bases lay in between. As DNA, the CDR3 is TGTGCCAGCAGCTTAGGAGGACCCGCAGATGAGCAGTTCTTC. It is translated as CASSLGGPADEQFF.

CDR3 amino acids: CASSLTGGLTGELFF. The CDR3 DNA reads as TGTGCCAGCAGCTTAACGGGGGGCCTCACCGGGGAGCTGTTTTTT. This sequence joins TRBV7-6 and TRBJ2-2; tentative D call: TRBD2 (7 bases). Germline CDR1 is SGHVS and CDR2 is FNYEAQ. Trimming removed 2 bases from V and 4 bases from J, with 11 bases in between. This CDR3 is built from 15 residues.

This clone was seen repeatedly, ten times or more. The V and J genes are TRBV5-6 and TRBJ2-1; 8 bases map to TRBD1. Germline V gene lookup returns CDR1 SGHDT and CDR2 YYEEEE. The J segment lost 8 bases and the V segment lost 0 bases, leaving 13 bases of the junction unmatched. The CDR3 totals 17 residues. The CDR3 sequence: CASSLVDDRGTGDEQFF. The CDR3 DNA follows: TGTGCCAGCAGCTTGGTTGACGACAGGGGCACGGGGGATGAGCAGTTCTTC.

The chain couples TRBV5-1 to TRBJ2-7; D uncertain. CDR3 length: 11 residues. Germline V gene data show CDR1 as SGHRS and CDR2 as YFSETQ. V lost 0 bases, J lost 4 bases, and 2 bases lay in between. For the CDR3, the DNA is TGCGCCAGCAGCTTGGATTACGAGCAGTACTTC. Translating gives CASSLDYEQYF.

Regarding this clone: One end of the junction fails to match germline, which may point to a read error. V and J are TRBV7-7 and TRBJ2-5; TRBD1 aligns across 11 bases. The CDR3 runs to 15 residues. CDR1 and CDR2 (germline): SSHAT, FNYEAQ (reference sequence). CDR3 loop: CASSAGTGGQETQYF. The CDR3 DNA reads TGTGCTAGCAGCGCCGGGACAGGGGGGCAAGAGACCCAGTACTTC. Together with reference TRBV7-7 and TRBJ2-5, the CDR3 gives the full variable domain: GAGVSQSPRYKVTKRGQDVTLRCDPISSHATLYWYQQALGQGPEFLTYFNYEAQPDKSGLPSDRFSAERPEGSISTLTIQRTEQRDSAMYRCASSAGTGGQETQYFGPGTRLLVL.

This rearrangement joins TRBV4-2 to TRBJ2-3; a possible D gene is TRBD2 (6 bases). Trimming removed 2 bases at V and 10 bases at J, with 13 bases between. The germline gives CDR1 LGHNA, CDR2 YNFKEQ. The CDR3 is 13 residues long. The CDR3 is CASSQSLAGAQYF. The CDR3 nucleotides read TGTGCCAGCAGCCAATCACTAGCCGGCGCGCAGTATTTT.

The gene calls are TRBV7-6 and TRBJ2-7; a weak D match, TRBD2 (6 bases). There are 15 residues in the CDR3. The V end lost 5 bases, the J end lost 0 bases, and 14 bases lay between the germline ends. Germline CDR1 and CDR2: SGHVS and FNYEAQ. CDR3 loop: CASSVSPGSSYEQYF. CDR3 nucleotides: TGTGCCAGCAGCGTTAGCCCCGGGAGCTCCTACGAGCAGTACTTC.

The rearrangement joins TRBV30 to TRBJ1-6; 7 positions agree with TRBD1. The germline V gene has CDR1 GTSNPN and CDR2 SVGIG (reference sequence). The CDR3 sequence is 13 residues long. V was clipped by 3 bases and J by 7 bases; unmatched bases: 3. The CDR3 DNA is TGTGCCTGGAGCCGGGACAGCAATTCACCCCTCCACTTT. Translation: CAWSRDSNSPLHF.

This clone has a single count. The rearrangement joins TRBV11-2 to TRBJ2-7, with 9 bases identical to TRBD1. Germline lookup yields CDR1 SGHAT and CDR2 FQNNGV. CDR3 length: 15 amino acids. J lost 1 base, V lost 1 base, and 2 bases had no gene match. The chain's CDR3 is CASSLGGQGSYEQYF. As DNA, the CDR3 is TGTGCCAGCAGCTTAGGTGGACAGGGGTCCTACGAGCAGTACTTC. The variable domain in full, with the rest retrieved from reference TRBV11-2 and TRBJ2-7, is EAGVAQSPRYKIIEKRQSVAFWCNPISGHATLYWYQQILGQGPKLLIQFQNNGVVDDSQLPKDRFSAERLKGVDSTLKIQPAKLEDSAVYLCASSLGGQGSYEQYFGPGTRLTVT.

DNA for the CDR3: TGTGCCTGGATGAAGGAGGGGCGCACCGGGGAGCTGTTTTTT. Protein sequence: CAWMKEGRTGELFF. The chain is built from TRBV30 and TRBJ2-2; TRBD2 is a possible D gene (6 bases). The CDR3 contains 14 residues. The V and J ends lost 4 bases and 4 bases respectively, with 13 bases between them. Germline-derived CDR1 and CDR2 are GTSNPN and SVGIG (reference sequence). The whole variable domain, remainder taken from reference TRBV30 and TRBJ2-2, is SQTIHQWPATLVQPVGSPLSLECTVEGTSNPNLYWYRQAAGRGLQLLFYSVGIGQISSEVPQNLSASRPQDRQFILSSKKLLLSDSGFYLCAWMKEGRTGELFFGEGSRLTVL.

The chain couples TRBV5-5 to TRBJ2-7, with 8 bases identical to TRBD1. The CDR3 loop spans 13 amino acids. CDR1 is SGHKS, CDR2 YYEKEE, per germline (reference sequence). Trimming cost V 4 bases and J 5 bases; bases outside gene matches: 5. CDR3 in DNA: TGTGCCAGCAGCAAACAGGGGGGAAACGAGCAGTACTTC. Amino acid sequence: CASSKQGGNEQYF. The full variable domain, completed using reference TRBV5-5 and TRBJ2-7, is DAGVTQSPTHLIKTRGQQVTLRCSPISGHKSVSWYQQVLGQGPQFIFQYYEKEERGRGNFPDRFSARQFPNYSSELNVNALLLGDSALYLCASSKQGGNEQYFGPGTRLTVT.

The genes are TRBV5-1 and TRBJ1-5; D might be TRBD1 (5 bases). The CDR3 runs 16 residues. Germline loops: CDR1 SGHRS, CDR2 YFSETQ. Trimming cost V 1 base and J 0 bases, with 11 bases left between them. The CDR3 here is CASSLTQGDSNQPQHF. CDR3 nucleotide sequence: TGCGCCAGCAGCTTGACCCAGGGAGATAGCAATCAGCCCCAGCATTTT.

The J gene is TRBJ2-7, the V gene TRBV6-2 or TRBV6-3, with 9 bases lining up with TRBD1. CDR1 is MNHEY, CDR2 SVGEGT, per germline. The V segment lost 3 bases and the J segment 6 bases; nucleotides outside the gene matches: 18. This CDR3 is 18 amino acids long. CDR3 nucleotides: TGTGCCAGCAGTTATATACTCCGGGACCGGGACAGGGTGCGCGAGCAGTACTTC. This translates into CASSYILRDRDRVREQYF.

This chain links TRBV6-2 or TRBV6-3 with TRBJ2-7; TRBD2 aligns across 14 bases. Germline assignment: CDR1 MNHEY and CDR2 SVGEGT. The V and J ends lost 4 bases and 0 bases, in that order; junction bases with no gene match: 8. The CDR3 spans 18 residues. The CDR3 coding sequence is TGTGCCAGCAGTTCCGGGACTAGCGGGGGCCATAGCTCCTACGAGCAGTACTTC. Translating gives CASSSGTSGGHSSYEQYF.

This clone was detected once. The V and J genes are TRBV18 and TRBJ1-4; a possible D gene is TRBD1 (5 bases). The V gene lost 3 bases and the J gene lost 8 bases, with 13 bases spanning the gap. CDR1 is KGHSH, CDR2 LQKENI, per germline. The CDR3 consists of 14 residues. The CDR3 bases are TGTGCCAGCTCACCGGGATTAGGGGAGGAAAAACTGTTTTTT. It specifies CASSPGLGEEKLFF.

This chain links TRBV6-5 with TRBJ2-7, with D tentatively TRBD2 (6 bases). Trimming stripped 5 bases from V and 2 bases from J, with 13 bases between. The CDR3 has 14 residues. Germline values: CDR1 MNHEY, CDR2 SVGAGI. The CDR3: CASSPLAVPYEQYF. CDR3 nucleotide sequence: TGTGCCAGCAGTCCCTTAGCGGTACCCTACGAGCAGTACTTC.

The chain uses TRBV7-2 and TRBJ2-1; D is possibly TRBD2 (6 bases). V shed 6 bases and J shed 0 bases, with 15 bases lying between them. This CDR3 spans 16 amino acids. The germline CDR1 and CDR2 sequences are SGHTA and FQGNSA. CDR3 sequence (DNA): TGTGCCAGCAGTTGGGGGGTTGCGGGCTCCTACAATGAGCAGTTCTTC. It specifies CASSWGVAGSYNEQFF.

In its sample, this clone was seen a few times. The chain employs TRBV7-8 and TRBJ2-7, with 7 bases aligning to TRBD1. Germline V CDR1 and CDR2: SGHVS, FQNEAQ. CDR3 length: 15 amino acids. The V gene end was trimmed by 7 bases and the J gene end by 3 bases; junction bases not matched to a gene: 12. CDR3 nucleotide sequence: TGTGCCAGCAACAATCCCACCGGGACAGACTACGAGCAGTACTTC. Translated, it gives CASNNPTGTDYEQYF.

This clone was detected only a few times. A junction end diverges from the germline sequence, so it may reflect a read error. The CDR3 bases are TGCGCCAGCAGATGGGATAACGATGGCTACACCTTC. It encodes CASRWDNDGYTF. The chain is built from TRBV5-1 and TRBJ1-2; the D is unclear. CDR3 size: 12 residues. Germline-derived CDR1 and CDR2 are SGHRS and YFSETQ.

The gene calls are TRBV5-1 and TRBJ1-1; D possibly corresponds to TRBD1 (6 bases). The CDR3 length is 14 residues. The germline V and J ends were trimmed by 4 bases and 1 base, with 11 bases remaining between them. Germline lookup yields CDR1 SGHRS and CDR2 YFSETQ. This CDR3 reads CASSPGAANTEAFF. The CDR3 DNA reads as TGCGCCAGCAGCCCAGGGGCGGCGAACACTGAAGCTTTCTTT.

The rearrangement links TRBV4-2 to TRBJ2-7, with D possibly TRBD1 on 5 matching bases. The CDR3 is made up of 11 amino acids. Per the germline V gene, CDR1 is LGHNA and CDR2 is YNFKEQ. V was shortened by 3 bases and J by 5 bases, with 5 bases between the two germline ends. The CDR3 bases are TGTGCCAGCAGCCAGGACAACGAGCAGTACTTC. Translated, it gives CASSQDNEQYF.

The CDR3 sequence is CASGTGAGTDTQYF. CDR3 coding DNA: TGTGCCAGCGGAACAGGGGCTGGCACAGATACGCAGTATTTT. This rearrangement joins TRBV7-9 to TRBJ2-3; the match to TRBD1 covers 7 bases. CDR1 and CDR2 (germline): SEHNR, FQNEAQ (reference sequence). This CDR3 has 14 amino acids. Trimming cost V 8 bases and J 1 base; bases outside gene matches: 6.

The J gene is TRBJ2-1, the V gene TRBV11-2; 9 bases map to TRBD2. Per the germline V gene, CDR1 is SGHAT and CDR2 is FQNNGV. J was trimmed by 0 bases and V by 6 bases; bases with no gene match: 9. The CDR3 runs 17 residues. CDR3 protein: CASRGLAQHSSYNEQFF. In DNA, the CDR3 is TGTGCCAGCAGAGGACTAGCGCAACATAGCTCCTACAATGAGCAGTTCTTC.

V gene TRBV6-5 combines with J gene TRBJ1-1; a weak D match, TRBD1 (5 bases). There are 15 residues in the CDR3. Per germline, CDR1 MNHEY and CDR2 SVGAGI. Trimming took off 0 bases at V and 1 base at J, with 9 bases between the two ends. This CDR3 is CASSYSSRGNTEAFF. The CDR3 DNA follows: TGTGCCAGCAGTTACTCGTCGAGGGGGAACACTGAAGCTTTCTTT.

The CDR3: CASSQGPGDEQFF. The CDR3 nucleotides are TGTGCCAGCAGCCAAGGGCCAGGTGATGAGCAGTTCTTC. The chain carries TRBV7-3 and TRBJ2-1; D not resolved. With 5 bases removed from V and 8 bases from J, the gap between germline ends came to 13 bases. CDR3 length equals 13 residues. Germline assignment: CDR1 SGHTA and CDR2 FQGTGA. The full variable domain, rest sourced from reference TRBV7-3 and TRBJ2-1, is GAGVSQTPSNKVTEKGKYVELRCDPISGHTALYWYRQSLGQGPEFLIYFQGTGAADDSGLPNDRFFAVRPEGSVSTLKIQRTERGDSAVYLCASSQGPGDEQFFGPGTRLTVL.

CDR3 residues: CSVEVGGTDTQYF. Written as DNA, the CDR3 is TGCAGCGTTGAGGTGGGAGGCACAGATACGCAGTATTTT. The chain has TRBV29-1 and TRBJ2-3; a weak D match, TRBD2 (5 bases). The V and J ends lost 3 bases and 1 base respectively, with 8 bases between them. This CDR3 comprises 13 residues. The germline V gene has CDR1 SQVTM and CDR2 ANQGSEA.

The V call is TRBV30, the J call TRBJ1-5, with 7 bases aligning to TRBD1. CDR1 GTSNPN and CDR2 SVGIG come from the germline V gene (reference sequence). The V gene end was trimmed by 1 base and the J gene end by 7 bases; junction bases not matched to a gene: 7. This CDR3 has 14 amino acids. The CDR3 is CAWSAGTVQQPQHF. The CDR3 nucleotides are TGTGCCTGGAGTGCGGGGACAGTCCAACAGCCCCAGCATTTT.

The chain combines TRBV28 with TRBJ1-6, with 7 bases that match TRBD1. This CDR3 is 15 amino acids long. CDR1 and CDR2 from the germline V gene are MDHEN and SYDVKM. V trimming: 6 bases; J trimming: 0 bases; junction bases outside the gene matches: 2. Here the CDR3 DNA reads TGTGCCAGCAGGACAGGGAACTCCTATAATTCACCCCTCCACTTT. This gives the protein CASRTGNSYNSPLHF. Full variable domain (outside the CDR3, taken from reference TRBV28 and TRBJ1-6): DVKVTQSSRYLVKRTGEKVFLECVQDMDHENMFWYRQDPGLGLRLIYFSYDVKMKEKGDIPEGYSVSREKKERFSLILESASTNQTSMYLCASRTGNSYNSPLHFGNGTRLTVT.

The chain recombines TRBV18 with TRBJ1-2; 7 nucleotides line up with TRBD1. This CDR3 is 15 amino acids long. CDR1 and CDR2 from the germline V gene are KGHSH and LQKENI. V shed 3 bases and J 4 bases; nucleotides not matched to a gene: 8. The CDR3 sequence: CASSPDDRVGYGYTF. The CDR3 DNA sequence: TGTGCCAGCTCACCCGACGACAGGGTAGGCTATGGCTACACCTTC. The full variable domain, completed using reference TRBV18 and TRBJ1-2, is NAGVMQNPRHLVRRRGQEARLRCSPMKGHSHVYWYRQLPEEGLKFMVYLQKENIIDESGMPKERFSAEFPKEGPSILRIQQVVRGDSAAYFCASSPDDRVGYGYTFGSGTRLTVV.

The CDR3: CASSQPDREGYTF. The CDR3 nucleotides read TGTGCCAGCAGCCAACCGGACAGGGAGGGCTACACCTTC. The chain links TRBV4-2 to TRBJ1-2; 8 bases match TRBD1. The CDR3 loop spans 13 amino acids. Losses at the gene ends were 2 bases for V and 8 bases for J; bases not matched to a gene: 4. Germline V gives CDR1 LGHNA, CDR2 YNFKEQ.

J is TRBJ2-2 and V is TRBV11-2; 7 bases agree with TRBD2. This CDR3 is 15 amino acids long. V dropped 1 base and J dropped 6; count of bases not matched to a gene: 5. Looked up from germline, CDR1 is SGHAT and CDR2 is FQNNGV. The CDR3 here is CASSLVRGGAGELFF. As DNA, the CDR3 is TGTGCCAGCAGCTTAGTACGTGGGGGGGCCGGGGAGCTGTTTTTT.